What follows is one TCR beta chain and its context. The method was immunoSEQ multiplex PCR; TCRdb's version includes in-frame clones alone and lacks a portion of them. The data hold 100,000 to 150,000 clones, with 65% to 80% observed a single time. In germline, CDR1 is MNHEY, CDR2 SVGAGI. This CDR3 contains 15 residues. V was pared by 0 bases and J by 2 bases, with 8 bases between. This specimen belongs to a study of blood T cell repertoires in COVID-19. The receptor's source is a man aged 70-80 years with acute or convalescent COVID-19. The V call is TRBV6-5, the J call TRBJ1-3, with D perhaps TRBD1 (6 bases). Specimen: peripheral blood. The CDR3 DNA follows: TGTGCCAGCAGTTACTCCTCAGGGGCTGGAAACACCATATATTTT. Its protein is CASSYSSGAGNTIYF.